This T cell receptor beta chain comes out of a study of spatial heterogeneity in lung cancer. Whole-study results and caveats: Counts of expanded alpha and beta TCRs within tumors tracked the tumor nonsynonymous mutation count.

Regarding time point: sample taken at primary tumor resection. This clonotype was detected many times. Its target is not known. TCRdb used MiXCR to reprocess the 5' RACE reads, holding one entry per CDR3 protein. Among about 100,000 distinct CDR3 sequences listed, around 4.3% were seen once. The CDR3 is 16 amino acids. V lost 7 bases and J 2 bases, leaving 18 bases between the germline ends. Germline V gene lookup returns CDR1 MDHEN and CDR2 SYDVKM. This chain links TRBV28 with TRBJ2-1; either TRBD1 or TRBD2 may fit D (7 bases each). The specimen comprised lung tumor tissue, sampled at surgery. This TCR derives from a male donor with early-stage non-small cell lung cancer. The CDR3 loop is CASTSQGGYAYNEQFF. The CDR3 nucleotides read TGTGCCAGCACTTCTCAGGGGGGGTACGCCTACAATGAGCAGTTCTTC.